Listed below are T cell receptor beta chains from one sample, sequenced in a study of blood T cell repertoires in COVID-19. Sequencing was performed with immunoSEQ multiplex PCR; in TCRdb, only in-frame clones are kept and a portion is missing. This repertoire shows under 350,000 clones, 86% found once; its top ten account for about 3.5%. The sequencing input was peripheral blood. Source of these receptors: a man between 18 and 35 years old with active or convalescent COVID-19. Each CDR3 is given with its conserved first and last residue. The order of the fields is J gene, V gene, D gene, clone size, CDR3 protein, CDR3 DNA. D genes are given only for firm matches. Clone size, where shown, is once, few, many, or a class for clones that have expanded.

>TRBJ1-2|TRBV6-5|TRBD1|-
CASSLRQGTNYGYTF
TGTGCCAGCAGTCTCCGACAGGGGACTAACTATGGCTACACCTTC
>TRBJ1-4|TRBV24-1|-|-
CATSAGVSSAPNEKLFF
TGTGCCACCAGTGCAGGCGTCAGTTCGGCGCCTAATGAAAAACTGTTTTTT
>TRBJ1-6|TRBV21-1|-|-
CASSKNQNRGANNSPLHF
TGTGCCAGCAGCAAAAATCAGAACAGGGGGGCTAATAATTCACCCCTCCACTTT
>TRBJ2-2|TRBV2|-|-
CASSVEHNTGELFF
TGTGCCAGCAGTGTTGAACACAACACCGGGGAGCTGTTTTTT
>TRBJ1-2|TRBV2|-|-
CASRVQGSYGYTF
TGTGCCAGCAGAGTACAGGGAAGCTATGGCTACACCTTC
>TRBJ2-2|TRBV7-8|-|-
CASSLGISTGELFF
TGTGCCAGCAGCTTAGGAATCAGCACCGGGGAGCTGTTTTTT
>TRBJ2-2|TRBV11-2|TRBD1|-
CASSLRWTGGPGELFF
TGTGCCAGCAGCTTACGATGGACAGGGGGCCCCGGGGAGCTGTTTTTT
>TRBJ2-2|TRBV7-9|-|-
CASTIGDSFWELFF
TGTGCCAGCACAATCGGGGACTCCTTTTGGGAGCTGTTTTTT
>TRBJ1-2|TRBV28|-|-
CASSSYGGSGIANYGYTF
TGTGCCAGCAGTTCTTACGGGGGGTCAGGCATAGCTAACTATGGCTACACCTTC
>TRBJ1-2|TRBV5-4|-|-
CASSPQAGGVGYTF
TGTGCCAGCAGCCCCCAAGCCGGGGGGGTGGGCTACACCTTC
>TRBJ1-1|TRBV24-1|TRBD1|-
CATSDPGQGGRAFF
TGTGCCACCAGTGACCCCGGACAGGGCGGCAGGGCTTTCTTT
>TRBJ2-2|TRBV6-5|-|-
CASSSDTGELFF
TGTGCCAGCAGTTCGGACACCGGGGAGCTGTTTTTT
>TRBJ1-2|TRBV5-8|TRBD1|-
CASSSGQGHVGGYTF
TGTGCCAGCAGCTCAGGACAGGGACATGTAGGTGGCTACACCTTC
>TRBJ1-2|TRBV5-1|TRBD1|few
CASSFSPGQEAYGYTF
TGCGCCAGCAGCTTTAGTCCGGGACAGGAGGCCTATGGCTACACCTTC
>TRBJ1-5|TRBV19|TRBD1|-
CASMGAQGGQPQHF
TGTGCCAGTATGGGGGCCCAGGGGGGTCAGCCCCAGCATTTT
>TRBJ2-3|TRBV21-1|-|-
CASSTTWSSGDGNTDTQYF
TGTGCCAGCAGCACCACTTGGTCTTCAGGGGACGGAAACACAGATACGCAGTATTTT
>TRBJ2-7|TRBV5-5|TRBD1|-
CASSGPGQGYEQYF
TGTGCCAGCAGCGGGCCCGGACAGGGCTACGAGCAGTACTTC
>TRBJ2-3|TRBV6-4|-|-
CASSDSLAASTDTQYF
TGTGCCAGCAGTGACTCGTTAGCGGCTAGCACAGATACGCAGTATTTT
>TRBJ1-3|TRBV12-5|-|-
CASGFTVSQGSGNTIYF
TGTGCTAGTGGTTTTACTGTTTCTCAGGGCTCTGGAAACACCATATATTTT
>TRBJ1-6|TRBV6-5|-|few
CASSIGRGTPPLHF
TGTGCCAGCAGCATCGGGAGAGGGACGCCACCCCTCCACTTT
>TRBJ1-3|TRBV3-1/TRBV3-2|-|-
CASSLRGGRNTIYF
TGTGCCAGCAGCCTCCGGGGGGGCCGAAACACCATATATTTT
>TRBJ1-4|TRBV28|-|-
CASSYRAEKLFF
TGTGCCAGCAGTTACAGGGCTGAAAAACTGTTTTTT
>TRBJ2-1|TRBV27|-|-
CASSLSILTERGNEQFF
TGTGCCAGCAGTTTATCGATACTTACCGAAAGAGGAAATGAGCAGTTCTTC
>TRBJ2-2|TRBV18|-|-
CASSPTSQGGTGELFF
TGTGCCAGCTCACCAACGAGTCAGGGCGGAACCGGGGAGCTGTTTTTT
>TRBJ1-1|TRBV4-1|TRBD1|-
CASRFDYRGNTEAFF
TGCGCCAGCAGATTCGATTACAGGGGGAACACTGAAGCTTTCTTT
>TRBJ2-2|TRBV30|TRBD2|-
CAWSVLAGSNTGELFF
TGTGCCTGGAGTGTATTAGCGGGATCGAACACCGGGGAGCTGTTTTTT
>TRBJ1-1|TRBV9|TRBD1|-
CASSLTGAHNTEAFF
TGTGCCAGCAGCCTCACAGGGGCTCACAACACTGAAGCTTTCTTT
>TRBJ2-1|TRBV11-2|TRBD2|-
CASSSGRGGLSSYNEQFF
TGTGCCAGCAGCTCCGGGCGGGGGGGCCTTAGCTCCTACAATGAGCAGTTCTTC
>TRBJ1-1|TRBV19|-|-
CASSIDWTGTEAFF
TGTGCCAGTAGTATAGATTGGACGGGGACTGAAGCTTTCTTT
>TRBJ1-1|TRBV5-8|TRBD1|once
CASSLVGTGGTEAFF
TGTGCCAGCAGCTTGGTGGGGACAGGGGGCACTGAAGCTTTCTTT
>TRBJ2-3|TRBV9|TRBD1|-
CASSVGDRGTQYF
TGTGCCAGCAGCGTAGGGGACAGAGGTACGCAGTATTTT
>TRBJ1-1|TRBV7-6|-|-
CASSPREGQNTEAFF
TGTGCCAGCAGCCCGAGAGAGGGACAGAACACTGAAGCTTTCTTT
>TRBJ2-5|TRBV10-3|-|-
CAISESSPPQETQYF
TGTGCCATCAGTGAGTCTTCTCCCCCCCAAGAGACCCAGTACTTC
>TRBJ2-1|TRBV12-5|TRBD2|-
CASGLVLGLAGYNEQFF
TGTGCTAGTGGTTTGGTACTGGGCCTAGCGGGGTACAATGAGCAGTTCTTC
>TRBJ2-1|TRBV5-1|-|-
CASSLSGSGDNEQFF
TGCGCCAGCAGCTTGTCAGGGTCGGGGGACAATGAGCAGTTCTTC
>TRBJ1-1|TRBV4-1|TRBD1|-
CASSQEGPLGQGEAFF
TGCGCCAGCAGCCAAGAAGGTCCTTTGGGACAGGGAGAAGCTTTCTTT
>TRBJ2-7|TRBV6-1|TRBD1|-
CASSDRGSYEQYF
TGTGCCAGCAGTGACAGGGGGAGCTACGAGCAGTACTTC
>TRBJ2-1|TRBV3-1/TRBV3-2|-|-
CASSQSGEQFF
TGTGCCAGCAGCCAGTCAGGTGAGCAGTTCTTC
>TRBJ1-3|TRBV30|-|-
CAWRASGNTIYF
TGTGCCTGGAGAGCTAGTGGGAACACCATATATTTT
>TRBJ2-5|TRBV25-1|TRBD1|-
CASGQGGQETQYF
TGTGCCAGCGGACAGGGAGGACAAGAGACCCAGTACTTC
>TRBJ1-2|TRBV7-2|-|-
CASSWKGDYGYTF
TGTGCCAGCAGCTGGAAGGGGGACTATGGCTACACCTTC
>TRBJ2-7|TRBV14|TRBD1|-
CASSQGPGTGDYEQYF
TGTGCCAGCAGCCAAGGCCCCGGGACAGGGGACTACGAGCAGTACTTC
>TRBJ2-1|TRBV29-1|TRBD2|-
CSVEEGGSGRKVRNEQFF
TGCAGCGTTGAAGAGGGAGGAAGCGGGAGAAAGGTTAGGAATGAGCAGTTCTTC
>TRBJ1-2|TRBV19|-|-
CASSIGAANYGYTF
TGTGCCAGTAGTATAGGTGCAGCTAACTATGGCTACACCTTC
>TRBJ2-7|TRBV6-1|-|once
CASSEPLWLATSSYEQYF
TGTGCCAGCAGTGAACCGTTGTGGCTAGCGACTAGCTCCTACGAGCAGTACTTC
>TRBJ2-6|TRBV2|-|-
CPPVGANVLTF
TGTCCCCCAGTAGGGGCCAACGTCCTGACTTTC